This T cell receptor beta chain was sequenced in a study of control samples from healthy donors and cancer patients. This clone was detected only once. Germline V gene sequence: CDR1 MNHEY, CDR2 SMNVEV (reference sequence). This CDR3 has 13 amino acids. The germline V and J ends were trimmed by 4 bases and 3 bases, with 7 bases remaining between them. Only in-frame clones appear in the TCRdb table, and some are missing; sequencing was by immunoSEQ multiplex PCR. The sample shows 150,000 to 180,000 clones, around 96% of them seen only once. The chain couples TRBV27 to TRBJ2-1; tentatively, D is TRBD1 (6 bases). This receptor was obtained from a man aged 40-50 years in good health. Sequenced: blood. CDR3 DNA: TGTGCCAGCAGTTCACAGGGCTACAATGAGCAGTTCTTC. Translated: CASSSQGYNEQFF.